The present entry profiles one TCR beta chain with its context. Its antigen remains unidentified. The V gene's germline CDR1 is MNHEY and CDR2 SVGAGI. The CDR3 covers 14 residues. V was clipped by 4 bases and J by 6 bases; unmatched bases: 5. Isolated RNA was reverse transcribed into cDNA used as the sequencing template. The data were produced by immunoSEQ multiplex PCR, yet TCRdb's version contains in-frame clones alone and is incomplete. The sample lists roughly 180,000 clones, 45% to 60% occurring once. The source of the sample is a study of CD8+ T cells in alopecia areata. Study context: Treated patients were given oral tofacitinib, which was dosed at 5 to 10 mg twice daily. Tofacitinib lasted 6 to 18 months, then 6 months off drug. Study-wide results and limits: Sequencing of scalp tissue also captures the resident alphabeta T cells of normal skin.

Treatment specified: oral pan-JAK inhibitor, 5-10 mg twice daily. The J gene is TRBJ1-2, the V gene TRBV6-5; 10 bases agree with TRBD1. Here the sequenced sample was CD8+ T cells sorted from blood, taken at approximately week 51, from a patient treated with tofacitinib. This receptor was obtained from a human donor with alopecia areata. The CDR3: CASSLTGTGDGYTF. The CDR3 DNA reads TGTGCCAGCAGTTTAACCGGGACAGGGGATGGCTACACCTTC.